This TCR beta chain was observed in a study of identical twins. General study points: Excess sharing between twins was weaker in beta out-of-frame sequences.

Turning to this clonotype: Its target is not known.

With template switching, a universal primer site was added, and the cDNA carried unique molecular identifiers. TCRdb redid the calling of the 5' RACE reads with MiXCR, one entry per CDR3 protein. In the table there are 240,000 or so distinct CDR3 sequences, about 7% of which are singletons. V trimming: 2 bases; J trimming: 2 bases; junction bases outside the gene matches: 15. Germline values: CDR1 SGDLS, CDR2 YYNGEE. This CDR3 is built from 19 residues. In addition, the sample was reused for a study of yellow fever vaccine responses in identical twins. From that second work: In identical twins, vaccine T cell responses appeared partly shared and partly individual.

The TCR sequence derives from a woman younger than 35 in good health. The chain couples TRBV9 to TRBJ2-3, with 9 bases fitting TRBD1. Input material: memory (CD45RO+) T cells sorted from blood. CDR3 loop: CASSVRPGTGNLYTDTQYF. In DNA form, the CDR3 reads TGTGCCAGCAGCGTGCGTCCCGGGACAGGGAATCTATACACAGATACGCAGTATTTT. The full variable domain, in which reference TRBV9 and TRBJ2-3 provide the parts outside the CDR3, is DSGVTQTPKHLITATGQRVTLRCSPRSGDLSVYWYQQSLDQGLQFLIQYYNGEERAKGNILERFSAQQFPDLHSELNLSSLELGDSALYFCASSVRPGTGNLYTDTQYFGPGTRLTVL.